A selection of T cell receptor beta chains follows, all from one sample in a study of PD-1 blockade in classical Hodgkin lymphoma. Profiling relied on immunoSEQ multiplex PCR, and the TCRdb table lists in-frame clones only, not all of them. This sample has some 41,000 clones; more than 85% occur once, and the top ten carry approximately 5.7%. The sample was peripheral blood mononuclear cells (PBMCs), taken before the second cycle of nivolumab. The receptors come from a human donor with classical Hodgkin lymphoma. The CDR3 runs from the conserved cysteine through the conserved F or W. D genes are given only for firm matches. Part of the rows lack a size; the others show once, few, many or a class for expanded clones.

v_call,d_call,clone_size,j_call,cdr3_nt,cdr3_aa
TRBV18,TRBD2,-,TRBJ2-3,TGTGCCAGCTCACTTACACTAGCGACAGATACGCAGTATTTT,CASSLTLATDTQYF
TRBV9,TRBD1,once,TRBJ2-5,TGTGCCAGCAGCGTCGGGACAGGGGGCGCGGAGACCCAGTACTTC,CASSVGTGGAETQYF
TRBV10-3,-,-,TRBJ2-6,TGTGCCATCAGTGAGTCGATCTCCCCCTTCTCTGGGGCCAACGTCCTGACTTTC,CAISESISPFSGANVLTF
TRBV19,TRBD2,-,TRBJ2-7,TGTGCCAGTAGTGGACCAGGGACTAGCGGCCCTGGGGAGCAGTACTTC,CASSGPGTSGPGEQYF
TRBV10-3,-,-,TRBJ2-1,TGTGCCATCAGTGGACGGTCGAGCTCCTACAATGAGCAGTTCTTC,CAISGRSSSYNEQFF
TRBV7-7,TRBD2,once,TRBJ2-1,TGTGCTAGCAGCAGCGGGACTCACCAAAATGAGCAGTTCTTC,CASSSGTHQNEQFF
TRBV28,TRBD1,-,TRBJ2-5,TGTGCCAGCAGTAAACAGGGGCTGAAGACCCAGTACTTC,CASSKQGLKTQYF
TRBV7-9,-,-,TRBJ2-3,TGTGCCAGCAGCAGTCTCAGGGGTACGCAGTATTTT,CASSSLRGTQYF
TRBV9,-,-,TRBJ2-1,TGTGCCAGCAGCCCGCGCTTAGCGGACCACTCCTACAATGAGCAGTTCTTC,CASSPRLADHSYNEQFF
TRBV10-3,-,-,TRBJ1-2,TGTGCCATCAGTGAAAACCCAGGGGCTAACTATGGCTACACCTTC,CAISENPGANYGYTF
TRBV19,TRBD1,-,TRBJ1-1,TGTGCCAGTAGTACCGACAGGGACACTGAAGCTTTCTTT,CASSTDRDTEAFF
TRBV7-5,-,few,TRBJ1-2,TGTGCCAGAAGCTTAGTTCTGCAGGCCGATCTTAACTATGGCTACACCTTC,CARSLVLQADLNYGYTF
TRBV19,TRBD2,-,TRBJ2-1,TGTGCCAGCGCGGGGGGGCGGCACAATGAGCAGTTCTTC,CASAGGRHNEQFF
TRBV20-1,-,-,TRBJ1-2,TGCAGTGCGTACGACAGTTATGGCTACACCTTC,CSAYDSYGYTF
TRBV28,-,-,TRBJ2-3,TGTGCCAGCAGCCGTCTAGGCGCGGCCGCGAGGGATACGCAGTATTTT,CASSRLGAAARDTQYF
TRBV5-1,-,once,TRBJ2-7,TGCGCCAGCAGCTTGGCCTTGGCGGGACTCTACGAGCAGTACTTC,CASSLALAGLYEQYF
TRBV5-1,-,-,TRBJ1-2,TGCGCCAGCAGCTTGGCCGTGGTCGGAGCTAACTATGGCTACACCTTC,CASSLAVVGANYGYTF
TRBV27,-,-,TRBJ1-2,TGTGCCAGCAGTCCGGGGTTTGGCTACACCTTC,CASSPGFGYTF
TRBV19,-,once,TRBJ1-1,TGTGCCAGTAGACCCATAAAACAGAGGAACACTGAAGCTTTCTTT,CASRPIKQRNTEAFF
TRBV15,-,-,TRBJ2-7,TGTGCCACCAGCAGAGATTTCGTCGGCGACGAGCAGTACTTC,CATSRDFVGDEQYF
TRBV6-1,-,-,TRBJ2-3,TGTGCCAGCAGTGTCACCGGGACCACCTACACAGATACGCAGTATTTT,CASSVTGTTYTDTQYF
TRBV27,TRBD1,-,TRBJ2-5,TGTGCCAGCAGGCCACGCGGTGGCAGGGGGCAAGAGACCCAGTACTTC,CASRPRGGRGQETQYF
TRBV4-1,TRBD1,few,TRBJ2-7,TGCGCCAGCAGAGGGACGAGGACAGGGGGATCCTACGAGCAGTACTTC,CASRGTRTGGSYEQYF
TRBV4-2,-,few,TRBJ2-2,TGTGCCAGCACCTGGACAGACACCGGGGAGCTGTTTTTT,CASTWTDTGELFF
TRBV28,TRBD2,-,TRBJ2-7,TGTGCCAGCAGTTTAGCTGGAGCGGGAGTGACCTACGAGCAGTACTTC,CASSLAGAGVTYEQYF
TRBV13,-,-,TRBJ2-7,TGTGCCAGCAGCTTACCCTACTCGGGGGAGCAGTACTTC,CASSLPYSGEQYF
TRBV14,-,-,TRBJ2-1,TGTGCCAGCAGCCCCCGACAGGGAGGCAGGAATGAGCAGTTCTTC,CASSPRQGGRNEQFF
TRBV5-5,-,once,TRBJ1-2,TGTGCCAGCAGCTTGGCGGGGACCACCTATGGCTACACCTTC,CASSLAGTTYGYTF
TRBV6-5,TRBD2,-,TRBJ2-3,TGTGCCAGCAGATACGGACTAGCGGGAACCGATACGCAGTATTTT,CASRYGLAGTDTQYF
TRBV27,TRBD2,-,TRBJ2-7,TGTGCCAGCGGATTACTAGCGGGGGAGCAGTACTTC,CASGLLAGEQYF
TRBV4-3,-,-,TRBJ1-5,TGCGCCAGCAGCCCCGAATGGGGGGATAGCAATCAGCCCCAGCATTTT,CASSPEWGDSNQPQHF
TRBV5-1,-,-,TRBJ2-1,TGCGCCAGCAGCTCAGGCGGGATACAGTTCTTC,CASSSGGIQFF
TRBV19,-,-,TRBJ2-7,TGTGCCAGTACCATATCCCCTCAGGGAGGCGAGCAGTACTTC,CASTISPQGGEQYF
TRBV21-1,-,-,TRBJ2-7,TGTGCCAGCAGCAAAGTGTCCCAGAGCTTCAACTACGAGCAGTACTTC,CASSKVSQSFNYEQYF
TRBV18,-,-,TRBJ2-5,TGTGCCAGCTCACCACGCCGGGACTTCCAAGAGACCCAGTACTTC,CASSPRRDFQETQYF
TRBV21-1,-,-,TRBJ2-3,TGTGCCAGCAGCAGGAACTTGACAGGCACAGATACGCAGTATTTT,CASSRNLTGTDTQYF
TRBV5-1,-,-,TRBJ1-1,TGCGCCAGCAGACAACAGGAGATCATGAACACTGAAGCTTTCTTT,CASRQQEIMNTEAFF
TRBV7-2,-,-,TRBJ2-5,TGTGCCAGCAGCTTAGTTCGCCTACCTCAAGAGACCCAGTACTTC,CASSLVRLPQETQYF
TRBV5-1,TRBD1,-,TRBJ1-2,TGCGCCAGCAGCTTAGGACAGGACAGTAACTATGGCTACACCTTC,CASSLGQDSNYGYTF
TRBV29-1,TRBD2,-,TRBJ2-2,TGCAGCGCTTTGAGAGCGGGAGAGGGATCCGGGGAGCTGTTTTTT,CSALRAGEGSGELFF
TRBV11-2,-,-,TRBJ1-6,TGTGCCAGCGGCCCCACCGGGGTGAAATCACCCCTCCACTTT,CASGPTGVKSPLHF
TRBV19,TRBD1,-,TRBJ2-5,TGTGCCAGCAGGCAGGGGACAGGGGTGGGGGAGACCCAGTACTTC,CASRQGTGVGETQYF
TRBV28,-,-,TRBJ1-5,TGTGCCAGCAGTCCGCCCATGGGGGCAGAGCAGCCCCAGCATTTT,CASSPPMGAEQPQHF
TRBV4-1,-,few,TRBJ1-4,TGCGCCAGCAGCCACCCGACAGCGGAACTGTTTTTT,CASSHPTAELFF
TRBV7-2,TRBD2,-,TRBJ2-1,TGTGCCAGCAGCTTAGCGGGGACTAGCGGGAGCAATGAGCAGTTCTTC,CASSLAGTSGSNEQFF
TRBV19,-,-,TRBJ2-1,TGTGCCAGTAGTATAGATTCGCCGGGGAACTACAATGAGCAGTTCTTC,CASSIDSPGNYNEQFF
TRBV7-2,TRBD1,-,TRBJ2-7,TGTGCCAGCAGCCCCTCGACAGGGAGCAACGAGCAGTACTTC,CASSPSTGSNEQYF
TRBV14,-,-,TRBJ2-2,TGTGCCAGCAGCCCACGGGGCACCGGGGAGCTGTTTTTT,CASSPRGTGELFF
TRBV29-1,-,-,TRBJ1-1,TGCAGCGTTGATTCCCACGGCACTGAAGCTTTCTTT,CSVDSHGTEAFF
TRBV7-8,-,-,TRBJ1-3,TGTGCCAGCAGCTCGGGACGGATCTCTGGAAACACCATATATTTT,CASSSGRISGNTIYF
TRBV7-9,-,-,TRBJ1-3,TGTGCCAGCAGCTTAGTTCTAAACACCATATATTTT,CASSLVLNTIYF
TRBV4-1,TRBD1,-,TRBJ2-3,TGCGCCAGCAGCCAAGACGCCGCGGACAGGGGATACACAGATACGCAGTATTTT,CASSQDAADRGYTDTQYF
TRBV19,TRBD2,-,TRBJ2-1,TGTGCCAGTAGTAAAGGAGCGGGAGGTCACAATGAGCAGTTCTTC,CASSKGAGGHNEQFF
TRBV4-3,TRBD2,once,TRBJ2-3,TGCGCCAGCAGCCAAGTAGCTAGCGGGGGGGTAATAGATACGCAGTATTTT,CASSQVASGGVIDTQYF
TRBV5-1,-,few,TRBJ1-3,TGCGCCAGCAGCTTGGAAGCGAGCTCTGGAAACACCATATATTTT,CASSLEASSGNTIYF